The source of this TCR beta chain is a study of cytomegalovirus exposure and HLA in healthy donors (TCRdb year 2017). In the study overall: An earlier analysis of under 600 of the donors reported roughly 270 Gb of sequence data and roughly 100 million unique TCR beta sequences from roughly 180 million T cells. Roughly 300 gigabases of sequencing data and roughly 81 million unique TCR sequences made up an early release that covered approximately 700 HLA-typed donors. The genetic ancestry cluster associated with self-reported Caucasian donors included 81% of the 398 genotyped donors. The study was designed to test whether signatures of past pathogen exposure could be identified by cataloging public T cell receptors. Using immunosequencing, the study profiled T cell repertoires from around 680 subjects and related those repertoires to cytomegalovirus serostatus. A separate validation cohort of 100 to 150 different subjects was used in addition to the approximately 700-subject first cohort. To predict cytomegalovirus infection status, the study combined high-throughput TCR immunosequencing, statistical association of individual TCRs with disease status, and machine learning. In a later analysis, previously published TCR beta repertoires from more than 500 donors were re-analyzed and high-resolution HLA genotyping was added so that TCR occurrence patterns could be studied. Rather than drawing on any new phenotypic data, the later analysis identified candidate immune exposures from TCR beta sequences and the way those sequences occurred across donors. In an earlier analysis of roughly 580 of the donors, high-throughput TCR beta sequencing was used to judge whether each TCR beta V gene segment behaved as functional or pseudogenic. Donor age, sex, ethnicity and CMV serostatus were collected together with the repertoire data. Genome-wide SNP genotypes for about 65% of the roughly 700 donors were used in a later genetic analysis, which treated that subset as a discovery cohort. All discovery cohort repertoires had been generated on a single sequencing platform. HLA typing covered class I and class II loci at four-digit resolution. Typing coverage differed by locus: A, B, C, DRB1 and DQB1 were typed in about 620-640 donors, DQA1 in approximately 520, DPA1 in 600 to 610, and DPB1 in just under 490. Roughly five DR-DQ haplotypes were handled as single units for association and clustering because linkage in the cohort was strong. Across 300 to 400 genotyped donors of the cohort, an average of approximately 200,000 unique TCR beta nucleotide sequences per donor were sequenced, and around 19% of those sequences were non-productive.

Paper-wide results and their limitations: In a later analysis, most CMV-associated TCR beta chains were found to appear HLA-restricted, with HLA associations seemingly driven largely by CMV exposure. In a later analysis, HLA-associated TCR beta chains showed more clonal expansion and lower generation probabilities than non-associated chains that were equally common. Because HLA typing was missing for some donors at each locus, association tests included only the typed subset. When HLA alleles, especially DR and DQ, strongly co-occurred, TCR associations were difficult to assign to individual alleles. Correlated functional status among segregating V segments might reflect linkage disequilibrium, but an unknown experimental factor could not be ruled out. Because counts were too low, 15 to 20 rarely observed V segments, including chromosome 9 orphons, were left out of the earlier analysis of over 550 of the donors. The authors suggested that the approach could potentially be extended to other disease states and immunological phenotypes. According to a later genetic analysis, donors in an Asian-associated ancestry cluster had fewer N-insertions in productive TCRs than the approximately 690-donor mean. A few of the identified cytomegalovirus-associated TCR beta chains were confirmed in vitro to be specific for cytomegalovirus antigens. A further reported finding was that TCR beta sequences accurately predicted the HLA-A and HLA-B alleles for most subjects in the first cohort. Broadly in line with IMGT annotations, most TCR beta V segments showed up in productive rearrangements about 87% or about 30% of the time in an earlier analysis of 587 of the donors. The classifier was reported to diagnose cytomegalovirus status with high specificity and sensitivity in both the original and validation cohorts. A cluster of highly shared sequence variants was judged likely to be a technical artifact of the sequencing pipeline. V-gene and J-gene trimming of TCR beta chains was associated with a missense DCLRE1C variant in a later genetic analysis, and the association was replicated in an independent cohort. In the study, roughly 160 TCR beta chains were listed as associated with cytomegalovirus. Only TCR beta chains were sequenced in this cohort, and the absence of alpha or paired-chain data limited detectable features. In a later analysis, TCR association rates were found to vary across HLA loci, with the most associated TCRs seen for DRB1 alleles and the fewest for HLA-C alleles. According to a later analysis, parvovirus B19, influenza, CMV and Epstein-Barr virus appeared linked to several top co-occurrence clusters. Some IMGT-functional V segments, including TRBV6-2 and TRBV6-3, could not be distinguished by the 87-base-pair reads and were therefore excluded. The presence/absence analyses assumed that sequencing depth was roughly uniform across donors, and that assumption may not be true. In a later analysis, some 17,000 TCR beta sequences were associated with specific HLA alleles at a false discovery rate of 0.05. Across donors, most TCR sequences were observed very rarely, whereas some public TCRs were present in many individuals. The only immune exposure information available for the cohort was CMV serostatus.

Libraries were built with the immunoSEQ multiplex PCR assay. For the multiplex PCR, a mixture combining 60 forward primers for TCR Vbeta segments and 13 reverse primers for TCR Jbeta segments was used. Amplification of the CDR3 region of rearranged TCR beta genes was performed with a multiplex PCR assay on genomic DNA. The amplified TCR beta libraries were sequenced on the Illumina HiSeq System as 87-base-pair reads. On the study's bioinformatics: Across the 670 or so repertoires, a later analysis counted approximately 83 million unique TCR beta chains, 9.5 million to 13 million of which were shared by at least two donors. Raw reads were error-corrected and collapsed into unique sequences by a nearest-neighbor algorithm in which closely related sequences were merged to remove PCR and sequencing errors. V, D and J gene segments were assigned by aligning CDR3 sequences to IMGT reference sequences. For a sequence to be retained, a match of at least six nucleotides was required to both a V gene segment and a J gene segment. Rearrangements were called productive when the CDR3 lacked stop codons and stayed in frame with V and J; all others were non-productive. Following IMGT convention, CDR3 was defined as the stretch from the second conserved V-encoded cysteine up to the conserved J-encoded phenylalanine. In an earlier analysis of 587 of the donors, sequences lacking an unambiguous match to a single V gene segment were excluded. In an earlier analysis of a few hundred of the donors, V segments were called functional above 56.7% productive rearrangements and were called segregating when the between-donor standard deviation exceeded 5%. A statistical classification framework was built to diagnose cytomegalovirus status from the catalog of TCR beta chain sequences. In a later analysis, V and J genes were assigned by comparing TCR nucleotide sequences against IMGT/GENE-DB human TR gene sequences. In a later analysis, CDR3 sequences and most-parsimonious VDJ recombination scenarios were assigned using the TCRdist pipeline. In a later analysis, each TCR beta chain was defined by its CDR3 amino acid sequence together with its V-gene family, and reads lacking a unique V-gene family were excluded. A later analysis removed nearly 600 highly shared, low-generation-probability nucleotide sequences to deal with suspected cross-contamination and a sequencing artifact. In a later analysis, a clonal expansion index was calculated for each public chain from normalized within-repertoire ranks of inferred template counts. In a later analysis, generation probabilities were computed using a VDJ recombination model fitted to out-of-frame rearrangements, and the results were checked against IGoR. Hypergeometric tests were used in a later analysis to score TCR-TCR, TCR-HLA and TCR-CMV co-occurrence, with a repertoire-size bias correction applied to the TCR pairs. In a later analysis, false discovery rates were estimated by permuting HLA or CMV assignments 20 times. In a later analysis, co-occurring TCRs were grouped with DBSCAN, and TCRdist sequence similarity was added when clustering was performed within HLA-allele-positive subsets. Co-occurrence clustering excluded repertoires with fewer than 30,000 or more than 120,000 public chains, plus five with anomalous nucleotide sharing. In its TCRdb copy, this immuneACCESS table keeps in-frame sequences only and misses some clones. Where compared with another copy, unresolved V genes explain less than half of these, and the others have no known cause. Clone size and the V and J calls come from that table; the DNA yielded D and trimming. The sample table records approximately 170,000 clones; 60% to 85% of these occur just once. Clones ranked in the top ten supply 7% to 9% of the sample.

The germline V end is reduced by 0 bases and the J end by 4 bases; junction bases left unmatched: 7. Looking up the germline V gene yields CDR1 SGDLS and CDR2 YYNGEE. The CDR3 numbers 16 residues from cysteine through phenylalanine. The sequence is cut down to CDR3 DNA, 48 bases in frame from base 1. The cohort consisted of more than 650 healthy bone marrow donors. Cohort members were all nominally healthy when sampled, although unrecorded immune exposures were likely present. The donor tested CMV seropositive, placing the donor among the roughly 270 seropositive members of the cohort. Each donor provided a peripheral blood sample, and peripheral blood mononuclear cells were used for TCR beta sequencing. Genomic DNA was extracted from the blood cell samples with the Qiagen DNeasy Blood Extraction Kit. Of note for this clone: Its antigen is not yet known. Per-base qualities were not stored, and no clone one base away is much larger.

This chain is built from TRBV9 and TRBJ1-2; a stretch of 9 junction bases matches TRBD1. Sequenced material: PBMCs. This clonotype was obtained from a male donor in good health and CMV-seropositive. The base sequence is TGTGCCAGCAGCGTAGGGGACAGGGAAGACGGCTATGGCTACACCTTC. This codes for CASSVGDREDGYGYTF. With all but the CDR3 taken from the reference TRBV9 and TRBJ1-2 genes, the full variable domain is: DSGVTQTPKHLITATGQRVTLRCSPRSGDLSVYWYQQSLDQGLQFLIQYYNGEERAKGNILERFSAQQFPDLHSELNLSSLELGDSALYFCASSVGDREDGYGYTFGSGTRLTVV.